The entry below describes one T cell receptor beta chain. What this receptor recognizes is not known. Nothing much larger sits one base from this clone, and base qualities are not available. The data originate from a study of blood T cells in healthy people across ages (dated by TCRdb to about 2015). The study in broad terms: Template switching captured roughly one uniquely barcoded TCR beta cDNA molecule per two T cells in model experiments. To avoid experimental bias, donors of different ages were distributed randomly across sequencing lanes. For two donors (one aged 18 to 30 and one aged 80 or older), the study analyzed two additional independent replicas of 1 million unique cDNA reads from the same blood draw. Four age groups were formed from the donors: young (average about 16 years), middle-aged (around 39), aged (roughly 58) and long-lived (about 75). To track age-related changes in TCR beta repertoire diversity, the study relied on deep sequencing normalized with unique cDNA molecular identifiers. Study-wide findings and limitations: The long-lived group showed more naive CD4+ T cells, fewer expanded clones and increased TCR diversity than the aged group, suggesting age selection. Conclusive comparison of naive and antigen-experienced compartments was prevented by the profiling of bulk unsorted PBMCs. Observed TCR beta diversity correlated strongly with the percentage of naive T cells measured by flow cytometry. Because the CMV infection status of the donors was unknown, age-related changes in expanded clonotypes may potentially have been confounded. As age increased, observed TCR beta diversity per million T cells dropped in a roughly linear way, and a significant reduction was already evident by age 40. Estimates of total diversity from one million sequenced T cells were regarded as lower bounds and underestimates.

Libraries were prepared through 5' RACE. Sequencing took place on an Illumina HiSeq 2500. A second roughly 7 to 12 cycle PCR used a sample-barcoded 5' primer and a J-beta primer mix. Each TCR beta cDNA molecule received a unique molecular identifier from a template-switch 5' adaptor carrying 12 random nucleotides. Each sample yielded at least 2.5 million CDR3-containing paired-end reads. The Mint cDNA synthesis kit, primed by a TRBC-specific oligonucleotide, was used to synthesize first-strand cDNA from all RNA. Following uracil-DNA glycosylase treatment, all cDNA underwent a first 18-cycle PCR with the universal primers M1SS and BC2_uni_R. From the authors' description of their analysis: For normalization, 1 million high-quality reads were randomly selected from each sample, with every read carrying a distinct molecular identifier. Instead of being binned into consensus sequences, reads with shared molecular identifiers were discarded. MiTCR, run with a Q25 quality threshold and the strictest error-elimination algorithm, handled CDR3 identification, clonotype clustering and error correction. A nonparametric unseen species model with Euler transformation was used to estimate lower-bound total TCR beta diversity. The public reads were quality trimmed at Q25 with fastp and then assembled into clones with MiXCR by TCRdb, keeping productive beta chains. Rows matching on CDR3 protein sequence are summarized as one entry with the most common DNA and genes. TCRdb's processing, not the authors' own work, is the source of the V and J calls. The sample records 550,000 to 750,000 distinct CDR3 sequences, around a fifth of which are singletons. The top ten constitute roughly 3.7% of the sample.

Systemically healthy Caucasian individuals from Russia, roughly 40 in total and aged about 6 to 100 years, were included as donors. About 10 milliliters of peripheral blood were collected from each donor into EDTA-treated Vacutainer tubes. PBMCs were isolated by Ficoll-Paque density-gradient centrifugation, with at least 6 million obtained per sample. Trizol reagent was used to extract total RNA from the PBMCs, yielding at least 6 micrograms per sample. The percentages of naive CD45RAhigh/CD27high T cells were determined by flow cytometry on a PBMC aliquot from every donor. The source is a man aged 65 to 79 in good health. Sequenced: blood.

The base sequence is TGCAGTGCGGCTCAGGGGAATGAGCAGTTCTTC. This is translated as CSAAQGNEQFF. The chain employs TRBV20-1 and TRBJ2-1; a tentative D match to TRBD1 spans 6 bases. The CDR3 has 11 amino acids, counting the end cysteine and phenylalanine. Only the CDR3 part of the read is kept: 33 bases, read in frame from the first base. As encoded in the germline V gene (reference sequence), CDR1 is DFQATT while CDR2 is SNEGSKA. The germline ends are 10 bases apart after V is trimmed by 6 bases and J by 7 bases.